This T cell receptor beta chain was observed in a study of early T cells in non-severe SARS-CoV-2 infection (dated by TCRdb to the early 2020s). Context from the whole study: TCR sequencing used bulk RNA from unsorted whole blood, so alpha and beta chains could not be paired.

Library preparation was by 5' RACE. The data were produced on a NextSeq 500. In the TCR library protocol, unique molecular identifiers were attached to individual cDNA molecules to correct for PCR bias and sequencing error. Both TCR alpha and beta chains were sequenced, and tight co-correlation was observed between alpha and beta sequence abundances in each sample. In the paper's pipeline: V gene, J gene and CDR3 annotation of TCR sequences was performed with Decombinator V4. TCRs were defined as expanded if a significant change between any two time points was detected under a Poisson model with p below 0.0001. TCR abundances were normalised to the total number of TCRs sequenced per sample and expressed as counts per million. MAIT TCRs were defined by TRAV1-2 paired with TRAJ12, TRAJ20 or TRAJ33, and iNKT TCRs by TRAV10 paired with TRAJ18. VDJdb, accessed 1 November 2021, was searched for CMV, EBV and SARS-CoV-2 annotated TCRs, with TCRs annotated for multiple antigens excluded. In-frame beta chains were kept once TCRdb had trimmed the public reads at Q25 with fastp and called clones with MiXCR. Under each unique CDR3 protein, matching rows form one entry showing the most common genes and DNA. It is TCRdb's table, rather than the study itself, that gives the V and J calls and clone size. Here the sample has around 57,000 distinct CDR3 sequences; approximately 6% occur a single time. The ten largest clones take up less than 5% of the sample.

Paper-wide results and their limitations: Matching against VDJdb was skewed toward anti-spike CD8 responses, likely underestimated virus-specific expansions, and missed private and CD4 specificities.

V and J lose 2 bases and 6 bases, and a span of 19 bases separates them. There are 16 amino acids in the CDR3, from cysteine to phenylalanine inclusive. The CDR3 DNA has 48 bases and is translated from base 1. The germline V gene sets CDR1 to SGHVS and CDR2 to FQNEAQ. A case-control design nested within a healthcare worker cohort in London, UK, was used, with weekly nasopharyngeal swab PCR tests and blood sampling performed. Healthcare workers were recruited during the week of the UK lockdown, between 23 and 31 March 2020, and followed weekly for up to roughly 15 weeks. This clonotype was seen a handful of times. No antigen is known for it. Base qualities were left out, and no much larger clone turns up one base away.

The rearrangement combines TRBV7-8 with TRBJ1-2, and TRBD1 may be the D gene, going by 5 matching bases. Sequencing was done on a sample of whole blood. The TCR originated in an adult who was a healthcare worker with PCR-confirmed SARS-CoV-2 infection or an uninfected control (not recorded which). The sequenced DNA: TGTGCCAGCAGCTTAACGGACACTACTCTTTCTAATGGCTACACCTTC. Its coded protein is CASSLTDTTLSNGYTF.